This is a list of T cell receptor beta chains from one sample in a study of blood T cells in healthy people across ages. TCRdb reanalysed the 5' RACE reads using MiXCR and keeps one entry per CDR3 protein. The sample lists some 920,000 distinct CDR3 sequences; roughly 50% were seen once. Input material: blood. These TCRs come from a woman aged 55 to 70 in good health. CDR3s leave out the opening cysteine and the closing phenylalanine or tryptophan. Size is stated for part of the rows, as once, few or many counts, or as a class when the clone is expanded.

J gene,V gene,clone size,CDR3 protein
TRBJ1-1,TRBV25-1,NA,ASSEQGSEAF
TRBJ1-4,TRBV29-1,NA,SVGTSREKLF
TRBJ1-6,TRBV7-6,NA,ASRNGLNSYNSPLH
TRBJ2-7,TRBV7-2,NA,ASSLTRSGEQY
TRBJ2-7,TRBV6-2/TRBV6-3,few,ASSEVGGAGYEQY
TRBJ1-1,TRBV25-1,NA,ASSELTDRANTEAF
TRBJ2-5,TRBV29-1,NA,SVAGTMYQETQY
TRBJ2-6,TRBV20-1,NA,SANTGYSGANVLT
TRBJ1-1,TRBV7-9,few,ASDSWNTEAF
NA,TRBV20-1,NA,SARDGLMKNEQY
TRBJ2-6,TRBV5-1,NA,ATRTGSGANVLT
TRBJ2-7,TRBV7-8,few,ASSSRQGPREQY
TRBJ1-1,TRBV3-1,NA,ASSQGGTLAF
TRBJ2-1,TRBV20-1,NA,SVFGTGGEQF
TRBJ2-1,TRBV6-1,few,ASSGGLAGGEEQF
TRBJ2-7,TRBV5-1,NA,ASSGTGVPYEQY
NA,TRBV7-2,few,ASREVETQY
TRBJ1-1,TRBV6-1,once,ASSPQGVEAF
TRBJ1-6,TRBV21-1,NA,ASSKSISCIRDREFNSPLH
TRBJ2-1,TRBV20-1,few,SAPSGSLDNEQF
TRBJ2-5,TRBV7-7,NA,ASSPGPGQETQY
TRBJ2-1,TRBV15,NA,ATSRERRSYNEQF
TRBJ2-7,TRBV7-2,NA,ASSLGTYSYEQY
TRBJ1-2,TRBV4-1,NA,ASSLVGTGYT
TRBJ2-5,TRBV4-3,NA,ASGQDVEGETQY
TRBJ1-2,TRBV20-1,NA,SASPSRGYT
TRBJ2-7,TRBV7-9,NA,ASSPNNNRYEQY
TRBJ1-5,TRBV7-2,few,ASSLYGSSQPQH
TRBJ1-2,TRBV5-1,NA,ASSLTSTEYGYT
TRBJ1-4,TRBV15,NA,ATSTAGAEKLF
TRBJ1-2,TRBV6-2/TRBV6-3,few,ASGNAGGNYGYT
TRBJ2-7,TRBV14,few,ASSHIWSGSLEEQY
TRBJ2-4,TRBV5-6,NA,ASSTRGNIQY
TRBJ2-3,TRBV4-1,few,ASSLPSGTSTDTQY
TRBJ1-4,TRBV21-1,NA,ASSPWEKLF
TRBJ2-6,TRBV9,few,ASSVGFGTGSSGANVLT
NA,TRBV6-2/TRBV6-3,few,ASSYGGLAGGLSSTQY